This T cell receptor beta chain is from a study of identical twins. Healthy Caucasian individuals made up all the donors. The germline gives CDR1 SNHLY, CDR2 FYNNEI. The CDR3 contains 15 residues. Trimming took 2 bases from V and 5 from J; bases not matched to a gene: 8. TCRdb redid the calling of the 5' RACE reads with MiXCR, one entry per CDR3 protein. The repertoire consists of hundreds of thousands of distinct CDR3 sequences, with 5.5% to 7% occurring once and the leading ten covering more than 3%. These data were likewise used in another study, on yellow fever vaccine responses in identical twins.

The chain links TRBV2 to TRBJ2-5, with 7 nucleotides matching TRBD2. Specimen: memory (CD45RO+) T cells sorted from blood. The clonotype comes from a woman aged 18-29 years in good health. CDR3 amino acids: CASSERSGGRETQYF. CDR3 nucleotides: TGTGCCAGCAGTGAACGGTCGGGAGGAAGGGAGACCCAGTACTTC.